Detailed here is one T cell receptor (beta chain). The antigen remains undetermined. These data originate in a study of cytomegalovirus exposure and HLA in healthy donors. Notes on the study in general: Only CMV serostatus was available as immune exposure information. The productive fraction for most TCR beta V segments was about 87% or about 30% in an earlier analysis. Exclusion applied to some V segments, including TRBV6-2 and TRBV6-3, as they were indistinguishable. Most sequenced TCRs were rare (though some public TCRs occurred in many donors).

The primer mix had 60 Vbeta and 13 Jbeta primers. Generated by immunoSEQ multiplex PCR, the TCRdb table keeps only in-frame clones and is missing some. In the table there are about 140,000 clones, 75% to 80% of which are singletons. This CDR3 is built from 14 residues. Deletions cut 2 bases from V and 3 bases from J, with 10 bases between. Germline V gives CDR1 ENHRY, CDR2 SYGVKD. The sample comprised PBMCs. The TCR sequence derives from a man aged 25-45 years in good health and CMV-seronegative. This chain uses TRBV10-3 with TRBJ2-5; D is unresolved. The CDR3 loop is CAISERQDKETQYF. CDR3 DNA: TGTGCCATCAGTGAGCGGCAGGATAAAGAGACCCAGTACTTC.